The source of this TCR beta chain is a study of CD8 T cells in Susac syndrome. RNA in amounts of roughly 0.45 to 1 ug was reverse transcribed with random hexamers. An immunoSEQ multiplex PCR amplified TCR beta CDR3 over 54 Vbeta and 13 Jbeta. Using its own MiXCR run on the immunoSEQ multiplex PCR reads, TCRdb lists one record per CDR3 protein. The sample yields 120,000 to 150,000 distinct CDR3 sequences, approximately 94% seen once. J lost 7 bases, V lost 7 bases, and 10 bases had no gene match. Germline V gene lookup returns CDR1 MNHEY and CDR2 SMNVEV (reference sequence). The CDR3 is made up of 14 amino acids. Sequencing of TCR beta was performed on blood CD8+ T cells and on blood CD4+ T cells. Healthy donors constituted the control group, matched for age and sex. The authors negatively isolated CD8+ and CD4+ T cells and FACS-enriched TEMRA cells.

Specimen: CD4+ T cells from PBMCs. This clonotype originated in a human donor in good health. V and J are TRBV27 and TRBJ2-1; TRBD2 aligns across 7 bases. The CDR3 coding sequence is TGTGCCAGCACTCGACTAGTGGGGGGGAATGAGCAGTTCTTC. Residues: CASTRLVGGNEQFF.